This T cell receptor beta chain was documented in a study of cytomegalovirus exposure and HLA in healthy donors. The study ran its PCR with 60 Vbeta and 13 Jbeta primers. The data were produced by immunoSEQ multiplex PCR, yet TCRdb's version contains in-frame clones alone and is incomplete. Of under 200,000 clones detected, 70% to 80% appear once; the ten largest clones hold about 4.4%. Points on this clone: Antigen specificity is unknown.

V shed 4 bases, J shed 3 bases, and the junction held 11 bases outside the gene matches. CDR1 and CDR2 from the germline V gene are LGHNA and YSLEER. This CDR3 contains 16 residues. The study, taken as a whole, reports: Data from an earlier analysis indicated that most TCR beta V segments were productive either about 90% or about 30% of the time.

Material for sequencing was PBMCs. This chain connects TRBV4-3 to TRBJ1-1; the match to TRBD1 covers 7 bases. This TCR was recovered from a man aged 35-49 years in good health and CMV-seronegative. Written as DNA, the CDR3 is TGCGCCAGCAGCCGGGAAACCTCAGGGGGATACACTGAAGCTTTCTTT. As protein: CASSRETSGGYTEAFF.